These T cell receptor beta chains were read from a single sample in a study of PD-L1 blockade in urothelial cancer. Only in-frame clones appear in the TCRdb table, and some are missing; sequencing was by immunoSEQ multiplex PCR. This sample has 45,000 to 65,000 clones, with about 87% found just once. The sequenced sample was PBMCs, obtained around atezolizumab (anti-PD-L1) treatment. The receptor set was obtained from a man in his forties with urothelial cancer. Each CDR3 is given with its conserved first and last residue. The order of the fields is D gene, J gene, clone size, V gene, CDR3 protein, CDR3 DNA. D genes are given only for firm matches. Part of the rows lack a size; the others show once, few, many or a class for expanded clones.

D gene: NA; J gene: TRBJ1-2; clone size: NA; V gene: TRBV29-1; CDR3 protein: CSAGEGGGGGYTF; CDR3 DNA: TGCAGCGCTGGGGAGGGGGGGGGTGGCGGCTACACCTTC
D gene: TRBD1; J gene: TRBJ1-3; clone size: NA; V gene: TRBV18; CDR3 protein: CASSSGQGAGNTIYF; CDR3 DNA: TGTGCCAGCTCATCGGGACAGGGAGCAGGAAACACCATATATTTT
D gene: NA; J gene: TRBJ2-4; clone size: once; V gene: TRBV11-2; CDR3 protein: CASSALVRGTAKNIQYF; CDR3 DNA: TGTGCCAGCAGCGCCCTGGTCCGGGGAACGGCCAAAAACATTCAGTACTTC
D gene: TRBD2; J gene: TRBJ2-5; clone size: once; V gene: TRBV11-3; CDR3 protein: CASSPRLAGRETQYF; CDR3 DNA: TGTGCCAGCAGCCCGAGACTAGCGGGAAGAGAGACCCAGTACTTC
D gene: NA; J gene: TRBJ1-1; clone size: NA; V gene: TRBV19; CDR3 protein: CASRVVGGTEAFF; CDR3 DNA: TGTGCCAGTAGAGTGGTCGGCGGCACTGAAGCTTTCTTT
D gene: NA; J gene: TRBJ2-6; clone size: NA; V gene: TRBV27; CDR3 protein: CASSLSGMAGGGANVLTF; CDR3 DNA: TGTGCCAGCAGTTTATCGGGAATGGCCGGGGGAGGGGCCAACGTCCTGACTTTC
D gene: TRBD2; J gene: TRBJ2-4; clone size: NA; V gene: TRBV9; CDR3 protein: CASSVTAGGGKNIQYF; CDR3 DNA: TGTGCCAGCAGCGTGACAGCGGGAGGGGGCAAAAACATTCAGTACTTC
D gene: NA; J gene: TRBJ2-2; clone size: NA; V gene: TRBV14; CDR3 protein: CASSQARSGELFF; CDR3 DNA: TGTGCCAGCAGCCAAGCCCGCAGCGGGGAGCTGTTTTTT
D gene: TRBD1; J gene: TRBJ2-7; clone size: few; V gene: TRBV9; CDR3 protein: CASSVDSRTGIYEQYF; CDR3 DNA: TGTGCCAGCAGCGTAGATTCGCGGACAGGGATCTACGAGCAGTACTTC
D gene: TRBD1; J gene: TRBJ2-1; clone size: NA; V gene: TRBV29-1; CDR3 protein: CSVGDREGFF; CDR3 DNA: TGCAGCGTTGGGGACAGGGAGGGGTTCTTC
D gene: TRBD1; J gene: TRBJ2-7; clone size: NA; V gene: TRBV5-6; CDR3 protein: CASSRTKRDRGSYEQYF; CDR3 DNA: TGTGCCAGCAGCCGGACGAAGAGGGACAGGGGCTCCTACGAGCAGTACTTC
D gene: NA; J gene: TRBJ1-1; clone size: NA; V gene: TRBV6-4; CDR3 protein: CASRVPGSETAFF; CDR3 DNA: TGTGCCAGCAGAGTTCCGGGGTCGGAGACAGCTTTCTTT
D gene: TRBD1; J gene: TRBJ1-1; clone size: NA; V gene: TRBV6-4; CDR3 protein: CASSDQTGTEAFF; CDR3 DNA: TGTGCCAGCAGTGATCAGACAGGGACTGAAGCTTTCTTT
D gene: TRBD1; J gene: TRBJ2-4; clone size: NA; V gene: TRBV28; CDR3 protein: CASSGAGGSKNIQYF; CDR3 DNA: TGTGCCAGCAGTGGGGCAGGGGGAAGCAAAAACATTCAGTACTTC
D gene: NA; J gene: TRBJ1-3; clone size: NA; V gene: TRBV28; CDR3 protein: CASSGTGALGSRNTIYF; CDR3 DNA: TGTGCCAGCAGTGGGACGGGAGCTCTTGGGTCTCGAAACACCATATATTTT
D gene: TRBD2; J gene: TRBJ2-6; clone size: NA; V gene: TRBV7-2; CDR3 protein: CASSRRGAGGAGANVLTF; CDR3 DNA: TGTGCCAGCAGCCGCCGGGGGGCGGGGGGCGCTGGGGCCAACGTCCTGACTTTC
D gene: TRBD2; J gene: TRBJ2-3; clone size: once; V gene: TRBV6-6; CDR3 protein: CASSYPSGGRTDTQYF; CDR3 DNA: TGTGCCAGCAGTTACCCCTCGGGAGGTCGCACAGATACGCAGTATTTT
D gene: TRBD2; J gene: TRBJ2-3; clone size: NA; V gene: TRBV11-3; CDR3 protein: CASSPRAGGADTQYF; CDR3 DNA: TGTGCCAGCAGCCCCAGAGCGGGAGGAGCGGATACGCAGTATTTT
D gene: NA; J gene: TRBJ1-1; clone size: NA; V gene: TRBV28; CDR3 protein: CASSLGRTNTEAFF; CDR3 DNA: TGTGCCAGCAGTTTGGGGAGGACGAACACTGAAGCTTTCTTT
D gene: TRBD1; J gene: TRBJ1-2; clone size: once; V gene: TRBV10-3; CDR3 protein: CAISESTGGYGYTF; CDR3 DNA: TGTGCCATCAGTGAGTCGACAGGGGGCTATGGCTACACCTTC
D gene: NA; J gene: TRBJ2-5; clone size: NA; V gene: TRBV19; CDR3 protein: CASSLGTTRGDTQYF; CDR3 DNA: TGTGCCAGTAGTCTCGGGACCACTCGCGGGGACACCCAGTACTTC
D gene: TRBD2; J gene: TRBJ2-1; clone size: NA; V gene: TRBV2; CDR3 protein: CASSDSGSSNNEQFF; CDR3 DNA: TGTGCCAGCAGCGATAGCGGGAGTTCGAACAATGAGCAGTTCTTC
D gene: TRBD2; J gene: TRBJ2-1; clone size: NA; V gene: TRBV29-1; CDR3 protein: CSVDDGSAGGLGEQFF; CDR3 DNA: TGCAGCGTTGATGATGGGTCGGCGGGAGGTTTGGGTGAGCAGTTCTTC
D gene: TRBD1; J gene: TRBJ1-2; clone size: NA; V gene: TRBV6-1; CDR3 protein: CASRGQGAYGYTF; CDR3 DNA: TGTGCCAGCAGGGGACAGGGGGCCTATGGCTACACCTTC
D gene: NA; J gene: TRBJ2-3; clone size: NA; V gene: TRBV5-1; CDR3 protein: CASSLGVASDTQYF; CDR3 DNA: TGCGCCAGCAGCTTGGGGGTAGCGTCAGATACGCAGTATTTT
D gene: TRBD2; J gene: TRBJ2-1; clone size: NA; V gene: TRBV19; CDR3 protein: CASSIAGSGDREQFF; CDR3 DNA: TGTGCCAGTAGTATAGCTGGTAGCGGGGATCGGGAGCAGTTCTTC
D gene: NA; J gene: TRBJ2-1; clone size: NA; V gene: TRBV2; CDR3 protein: CASSSEHYNEQFF; CDR3 DNA: TGTGCCAGCAGTTCAGAACATTACAATGAGCAGTTCTTC
D gene: TRBD1; J gene: TRBJ1-3; clone size: few; V gene: TRBV9; CDR3 protein: CASSTTGAGSGNTIYF; CDR3 DNA: TGTGCCAGCAGCACCACAGGGGCAGGCTCTGGAAACACCATATATTTT
D gene: TRBD2; J gene: TRBJ2-5; clone size: NA; V gene: TRBV6-6; CDR3 protein: CASSYAGGKETQYF; CDR3 DNA: TGTGCCAGCAGTTACGCGGGAGGAAAAGAGACCCAGTACTTC
D gene: NA; J gene: TRBJ1-1; clone size: NA; V gene: TRBV9; CDR3 protein: CASSVASGGQPEAFF; CDR3 DNA: TGTGCCAGCAGCGTGGCCTCAGGTGGACAGCCCGAAGCTTTCTTT
D gene: NA; J gene: TRBJ1-5; clone size: NA; V gene: TRBV30; CDR3 protein: CAWSVPRGNQPQHF; CDR3 DNA: TGTGCCTGGAGTGTACCCAGGGGAAATCAGCCCCAGCATTTT
D gene: NA; J gene: TRBJ2-2; clone size: NA; V gene: TRBV5-1; CDR3 protein: CASSLAGAGGELFF; CDR3 DNA: TGCGCCAGCAGCTTGGCCGGCGCGGGCGGGGAGCTGTTTTTT
D gene: TRBD2; J gene: TRBJ2-1; clone size: NA; V gene: TRBV27; CDR3 protein: CASSGLAGGPVGNEQFF; CDR3 DNA: TGTGCCAGCAGTGGTCTAGCGGGAGGGCCCGTCGGTAATGAGCAGTTCTTC